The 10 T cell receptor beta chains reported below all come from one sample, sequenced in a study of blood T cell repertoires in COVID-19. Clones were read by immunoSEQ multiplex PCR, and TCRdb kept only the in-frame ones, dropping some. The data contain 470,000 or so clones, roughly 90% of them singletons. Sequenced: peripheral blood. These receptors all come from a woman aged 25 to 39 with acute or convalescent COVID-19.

The CDR3 sequence is CASSLDSRYTEAFF. The CDR3 nucleotides are TGTGCCAGCAGCTTAGATAGCCGCTACACTGAAGCTTTCTTT. V and J are TRBV7-9 and TRBJ1-1; no clear D gene. CDR3 length equals 14 residues. The germline V and J ends were trimmed by 1 base and 3 bases, with 9 bases remaining between them. CDR1 is SEHNR, CDR2 FQNEAQ, per germline (reference sequence).

CDR3 amino acids: CASSPTARGGSETQYF. The CDR3 DNA sequence: TGCGCCAGCAGCCCCACCGCCCGGGGGGGATCGGAGACCCAGTACTTC. The J gene is TRBJ2-5, the V gene TRBV5-1, with 8 positions matching TRBD2. J was trimmed by 5 bases and V by 4 bases; bases with no gene match: 13. Per germline, CDR1 SGHRS and CDR2 YFSETQ. The CDR3 covers 16 residues.

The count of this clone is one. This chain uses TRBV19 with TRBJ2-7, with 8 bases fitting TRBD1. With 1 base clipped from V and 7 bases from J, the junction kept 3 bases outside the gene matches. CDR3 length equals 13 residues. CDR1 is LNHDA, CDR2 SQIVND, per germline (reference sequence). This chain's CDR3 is CASSIVTGGEQYF. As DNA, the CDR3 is TGTGCCAGTAGTATAGTTACAGGGGGAGAGCAGTACTTC.

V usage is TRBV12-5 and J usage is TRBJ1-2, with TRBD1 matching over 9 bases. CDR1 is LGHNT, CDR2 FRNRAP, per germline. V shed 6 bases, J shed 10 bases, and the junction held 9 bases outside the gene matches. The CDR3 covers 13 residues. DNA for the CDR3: TGTGCTAGTGGGCATGGACAGGGGTTTTACTACACCTTC. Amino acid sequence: CASGHGQGFYYTF.

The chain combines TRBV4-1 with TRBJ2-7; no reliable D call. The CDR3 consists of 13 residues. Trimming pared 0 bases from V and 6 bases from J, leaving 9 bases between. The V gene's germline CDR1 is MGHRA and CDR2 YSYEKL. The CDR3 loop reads CASSQDQLVEQYF. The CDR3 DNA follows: TGCGCCAGCAGCCAAGATCAATTAGTCGAGCAGTACTTC.

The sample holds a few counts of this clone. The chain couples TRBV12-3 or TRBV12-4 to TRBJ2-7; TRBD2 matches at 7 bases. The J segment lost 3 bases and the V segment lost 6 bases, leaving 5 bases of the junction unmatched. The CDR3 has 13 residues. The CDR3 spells CASSLGRDYEQYF. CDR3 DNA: TGTGCCAGCAGCCTGGGGAGGGACTACGAGCAGTACTTC.

In DNA, the CDR3 is TGCGCCAGCAGCACTGGGGCGCAGGGGGCTGTAGAGACCCAGTACTTC. Its translation: CASSTGAQGAVETQYF. This chain connects TRBV5-1 to TRBJ2-5; TRBD1 matches 8 bases. Germline V gives CDR1 SGHRS, CDR2 YFSETQ. The ends lost 4 bases at V and 4 bases at J; junction bases unmatched: 12. This CDR3 contains 16 residues.

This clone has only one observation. CDR3 nucleotides: TGTGCCAGCAGAATCTATGGACAGGGGAGTCGGGAGACCCAGTACTTC. Protein sequence: CASRIYGQGSRETQYF. The rearrangement joins TRBV27 to TRBJ2-5; TRBD1 agrees at 9 bases. The CDR3 is made up of 16 amino acids. Germline CDR1 reads MNHEY; CDR2 reads SMNVEV (reference sequence). V was clipped by 6 bases and J by 5 bases; unmatched bases: 13.

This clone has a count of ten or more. The CDR3 region has the DNA TGTGCCAGCAGTTCCCCAGGGAGGGCTGGGCAGCCCCAGCATTTT. Amino acid sequence: CASSSPGRAGQPQHF. V and J are TRBV28 and TRBJ1-5; D is perhaps TRBD1 (5 bases). The V and J ends lost 4 bases and 7 bases respectively, with 17 bases between them. This CDR3 is 15 amino acids long. Germline loops: CDR1 MDHEN, CDR2 SYDVKM.

The CDR3 here is CSASSQGPYEQYF. CDR3 DNA sequence: TGCAGTGCTAGTAGTCAGGGCCCCTACGAGCAGTACTTC. This chain links TRBV20-1 with TRBJ2-7; possibly TRBD1 for D (5 bases). This CDR3 spans 13 amino acids. Between the trimmed V and J ends, which lost 3 bases and 2 bases, there was a span of 11 bases. The V gene's germline CDR1 is DFQATT and CDR2 SNEGSKA (reference sequence).